This T cell receptor beta chain emerged from a study of technical replicates of blood from a few donors. The assay was immunoSEQ multiplex PCR, and TCRdb's table has in-frame clones only and misses some. The repertoire includes tens of thousands of clones, roughly 98% of them detected once, and over 0.15% sits in the top ten. The sample consisted of T cells isolated from PBMCs. The origin of this receptor is a human donor in good health.

This CDR3 is CAWSADRAYGYTF. The CDR3 coding sequence is TGTGCCTGGAGTGCGGACAGGGCCTATGGCTACACCTTC. The chain couples TRBV30 to TRBJ1-2; 8 positions agree with TRBD1. CDR3 length: 13 residues. Losses at the gene ends were 1 base for V and 4 bases for J; bases not matched to a gene: 2. Germline V gene data show CDR1 as GTSNPN and CDR2 as SVGIG (reference sequence).